This TCR beta chain was retrieved from a study of T cells in Graves' hyperthyroidism and ophthalmopathy. The CDR3 is made up of 19 amino acids. Per the germline V gene, CDR1 is SGHNT and CDR2 is YENEEA. V shed 2 bases and J 4 bases; nucleotides not matched to a gene: 12. RNA transcripts provided the source from which TCR beta CDR3 regions were amplified. During a first-round RT-PCR of the TCR CDR3, the HTBI primer set was used. TCRdb called the multiplex PCR reads again in MiXCR, with one record for every CDR3 protein. The sample lists around 340,000 distinct CDR3 sequences; over 20% were seen once. This chain links TRBV11-3 with TRBJ2-2; 11 nucleotides line up with TRBD2. The TCR was taken from a woman aged 50 to 60 with Graves' hyperthyroidism. The specimen sequenced was blood. The CDR3 DNA reads as TGTGCCAGCAGCTTAATTTCCGCTAGCGGGAGGCCCGCCACCGGGGAGCTGTTTTTT. It specifies CASSLISASGRPATGELFF.